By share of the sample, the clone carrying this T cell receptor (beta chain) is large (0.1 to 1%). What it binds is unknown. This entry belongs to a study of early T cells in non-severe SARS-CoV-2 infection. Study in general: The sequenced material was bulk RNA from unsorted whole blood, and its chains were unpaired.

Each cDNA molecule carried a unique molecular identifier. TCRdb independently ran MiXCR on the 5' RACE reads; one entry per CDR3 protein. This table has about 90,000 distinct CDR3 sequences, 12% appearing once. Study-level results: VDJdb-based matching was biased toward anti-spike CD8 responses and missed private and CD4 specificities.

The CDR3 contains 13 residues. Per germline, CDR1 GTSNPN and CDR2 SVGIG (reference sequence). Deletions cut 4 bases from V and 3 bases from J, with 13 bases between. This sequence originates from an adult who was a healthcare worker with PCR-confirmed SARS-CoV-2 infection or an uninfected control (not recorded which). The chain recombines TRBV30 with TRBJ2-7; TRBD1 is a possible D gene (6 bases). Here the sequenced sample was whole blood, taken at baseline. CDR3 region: CAWNDRMSYEQYF. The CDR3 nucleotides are TGTGCCTGGAACGACAGGATGAGCTACGAGCAGTACTTC.